Shown below are 15 T cell receptor beta chains from a single sample sequenced in a study of T cells after yellow fever vaccination. Each CDR3 protein gets one entry after TCRdb re-called the 5' RACE reads with MiXCR. This sample has some 100,000 distinct CDR3 sequences, with 7.2% found just once. This specimen was CD4+ T cells sorted from PBMCs, taken roughly 47 days after the first yellow fever vaccination. These TCRs come from a man in his late teens or twenties who received the YFV17D yellow fever vaccine.

This rearrangement joins TRBV12-3 or TRBV12-4 to TRBJ1-5; D is ambiguous. V was cut by 0 bases and J by 1 base, with 10 bases left in between. This CDR3 contains 16 residues. The DNA of the CDR3 is TGTGCCAGCAGTTTAGCCCAGAGAGGCAGCAATCAGCCCCAGCATTTT. It encodes CASSLAQRGSNQPQHF.

The chain links TRBV5-4 to TRBJ2-5; D ambiguous. Trimming removed 4 bases from V and 5 bases from J, with 15 bases in between. The CDR3 is 14 residues long. CDR1 is SGHNT and CDR2 is YYREEE in the germline V gene (reference sequence). CDR3 loop: CASSPDTLGETQYF. DNA for the CDR3: TGTGCCAGCAGCCCCGATACGCTCGGGGAGACCCAGTACTTC.

This clonotype was seen many times. The CDR3 bases are TGCAGCGCCGGAGGGGCGCAGAGTGGCTACACCTTC. This sequence encodes CSAGGAQSGYTF. The V call is TRBV29-1, the J call TRBJ1-2; D might be TRBD1 (5 bases). The V and J ends lost 7 bases and 7 bases respectively, with 16 bases between them. The germline V gene has CDR1 SQVTM and CDR2 ANQGSEA. The CDR3 contains 12 residues.

This clonotype came up once. This may arise from a read error, as a much more abundant clone is one base away. In this CDR3 the conserved last residue, phenylalanine or tryptophan, is missing, so a read error is likely. The J gene is TRBJ2-3, the V gene TRBV4-2, with a weak D call TRBD2 (5 bases). V was pared by 6 bases and J by 4 bases, with 8 bases between. The CDR3 consists of 12 residues. Per germline, CDR1 LGHNA and CDR2 YNFKEQ. Here the CDR3 reads CASSPSPDTQYL. DNA of the CDR3: TGTGCCAGCAGTCCTAGCCCAGATACGCAGTATTTA.

This clonotype was seen ten or more times. This chain links TRBV15 with TRBJ1-6, with D hard to call. CDR1 is LNHNV and CDR2 is YYDKDF in the germline V gene (reference sequence). The V and J ends lost 0 bases and 10 bases respectively, with 16 bases between them. This CDR3 region has 16 residues. In DNA, the CDR3 is TGTGCCACCAGCAGAGATGCGGACGGGCCCAGATCACCCCTCCACTTT. It is translated as CATSRDADGPRSPLHF.

This clonotype was observed many times. This chain uses TRBV4-3 with TRBJ2-7; D is unclear. The CDR3 loop spans 15 amino acids. Germline CDR1 and CDR2: LGHNA and YSLEER. The V end was cut by 0 bases, the J end by 3 bases, with 12 bases between. The CDR3 protein is CASSQELAPRYEQYF. In nucleotides, the CDR3 is TGCGCCAGCAGCCAAGAACTTGCACCCCGCTACGAGCAGTACTTC.

Ten or more counts support this clonotype. J is TRBJ2-3 and V is TRBV20-1; D unresolved. The germline V gene encodes CDR1 DFQATT and CDR2 SNEGSKA (reference sequence). The germline V and J ends were trimmed by 0 bases and 1 base, with 11 bases remaining between them. The CDR3 is 15 residues long. The CDR3 sequence is CSARDLFWGTDTQYF. CDR3 sequence (DNA): TGCAGTGCTAGAGATCTTTTCTGGGGCACAGATACGCAGTATTTT.

The sample holds many counts of this clonotype. The genes are TRBV29-1 and TRBJ1-1; no definite D call. Germline V lookup: CDR1 SQVTM, CDR2 ANQGSEA. The CDR3 contains 10 residues. The CDR3 loop reads CMVTNTEAFF. CDR3 in DNA: TGCATGGTTACGAACACTGAAGCTTTCTTT.

This clonotype was detected ten times or more. The chain is built from TRBV3-1 and TRBJ2-1, with 7 bases matching TRBD1. The CDR3 has 14 amino acids. J gave up 6 bases and V 6 bases, and 8 bases lay outside the gene matches. Germline V gene sequence: CDR1 LGHDT, CDR2 YNNKEL (reference sequence). CDR3 nucleotide sequence: TGTGCCAGCAGTCCCTCTGAGGGGGCCAATGAGCAGTTCTTC. This codes for CASSPSEGANEQFF.

The chain has TRBV12-3 or TRBV12-4 and TRBJ2-3; D is perhaps TRBD1 (6 bases). V was pared by 6 bases and J by 3 bases, with 13 bases between. The CDR3 consists of 14 residues. This CDR3 is CASSPAQGTDTQYF. The CDR3 DNA reads as TGTGCCAGCAGCCCGGCACAGGGAACAGATACGCAGTATTTT.

In its sample, this clonotype was seen a few times. The V and J genes are TRBV7-2 and TRBJ2-5, with 9 bases fitting TRBD2. The CDR3 sequence is 16 residues long. J lost 4 bases, V lost 5 bases, and 11 bases had no gene match. Per the germline V gene, CDR1 is SGHTA and CDR2 is FQGNSA. CDR3 region: CASSPRSGGRRETQYF. In DNA form, the CDR3 reads TGTGCCAGCAGCCCCAGAAGCGGGGGGCGGCGAGAGACCCAGTACTTC. The full variable domain, rest sourced from reference TRBV7-2 and TRBJ2-5, is GAGVSQSPSNKVTEKGKDVELRCDPISGHTALYWYRQSLGQGLEFLIYFQGNSAPDKSGLPSDRFSAERTGGSVSTLTIQRTQQEDSAVYLCASSPRSGGRRETQYFGPGTRLLVL.

The table lists this clonotype with many counts. The chain couples TRBV6-1 to TRBJ2-1; 14 bases agree with TRBD2. Germline CDR1 MNHNS, CDR2 SASEGT. This CDR3 has 18 amino acids. Trimming at V came to 4 bases and at J to 3 bases, leaving 8 bases not matched to a gene. The CDR3 spells CASSATSGGAGVYNEQFF. Here the CDR3 DNA reads TGTGCCAGCAGTGCGACTAGCGGGGGGGCCGGGGTCTACAATGAGCAGTTCTTC.

By share of the sample, this clonotype is medium-sized (0.01 to 0.1%). The chain employs TRBV29-1 and TRBJ2-3, with D perhaps given as TRBD1 or TRBD2 (6 bases each). The CDR3 extends over 16 amino acids. Germline loops: CDR1 SQVTM, CDR2 ANQGSEA. V was trimmed by 1 base and J by 1 base, leaving 15 bases between them. The CDR3: CSVEAGAGTRTDTQYF. CDR3 DNA: TGCAGCGTTGAAGCGGGGGCAGGAACCCGCACAGATACGCAGTATTTT.

The chain carries TRBV6-1 and TRBJ1-2; TRBD1 agrees at 8 bases. Germline CDR1 is MNHNS and CDR2 is SASEGT. The junction had 10 bases not matched to a gene; V was cut back by 6 bases and J by 1 base. The CDR3 covers 16 residues. CDR3 nucleotide sequence: TGTGCCAGCAGCCCCACCCAGACAGGGGTTAACTATGGCTACACCTTC. Its translation: CASSPTQTGVNYGYTF.

This clonotype was observed many times. The chain's CDR3 is CASSLAPANTGELFF. CDR3 coding DNA: TGTGCCAGCAGCTTAGCGCCTGCGAACACCGGGGAGCTGTTTTTT. V is TRBV7-2 and J is TRBJ2-2, with D uncertain. CDR3 length: 15 residues. CDR1 and CDR2 from the germline V gene are SGHTA and FQGNSA. Trimming stripped 0 bases from V and 0 bases from J, with 5 bases between.